This TCR beta chain appears in the sequencing data of a study of technical replicates of blood from a handful of donors. Sequencing was performed with immunoSEQ multiplex PCR; in TCRdb, only in-frame clones are kept and a portion is missing. The sample carries fewer than 65,000 clones, approximately 87% recorded once. CDR3 length: 15 amino acids. Losses at the gene ends were 4 bases for V and 5 bases for J; bases not matched to a gene: 6. Germline-derived CDR1 and CDR2 are GTSNPN and SVGIG (reference sequence). This sequence joins TRBV30 and TRBJ2-2, with 11 bases matching TRBD1. Sequencing input: PBMCs. The receptor comes from a human donor in good health. Some clones in this sample may be carry-over from other donors' samples. The CDR3: CAWITGTGGTGELFF. CDR3 nucleotides: TGTGCCTGGATTACCGGGACAGGGGGGACCGGGGAGCTGTTTTTT.